The clone carrying this T cell receptor (beta chain) was detected a few times. Antigen specificity is unknown. The entirety of the isolated RNA underwent reverse transcription, so expressed TCRB transcripts were sequenced. Libraries were prepared by immunoSEQ multiplex PCR; TCRdb keeps only in-frame clonotypes and omits some of them. This table has 350,000 to 450,000 clones, about 16% appearing once. Central memory, naive, regulatory and stem cell-like memory CD4+ cells were sorted by CD45RO/CCR7/CD25/CD127/CD95/CD27. This specimen comes from a study of beta chain features in type 1 diabetes. The CDR3 loop spans 14 amino acids. Germline V gives CDR1 SGDLS, CDR2 YYNGEE. The germline V and J ends were trimmed by 0 bases and 6 bases, with 13 bases remaining between them. General observations from the study: Shorter TCRB CDR3s, moderately but significantly so, marked every one of the four CD4+ subsets in Type 1 diabetes patients. At VDJ recombination sites, type 1 diabetes patients had fewer insertions and more deleted nucleotides.

J is TRBJ2-7 and V is TRBV9, with D possibly being TRBD2 (5 bases). The sequenced material came from naive CD4+ T cells from blood. The TCR originated in a woman under 30 in good health. The CDR3 loop is CASSVVPEGSEQYF. In DNA, the CDR3 is TGTGCCAGCAGCGTAGTCCCAGAAGGGAGCGAGCAGTACTTC.